These 20 T cell receptor beta chains originate from one sample sequenced in a study of PD-L1 blockade in urothelial cancer. Assay used: immunoSEQ multiplex PCR; TCRdb lists only in-frame clones, some missing. The data hold 30,000 to 35,000 clones, with about 87% observed a single time. Specified time point: pretreatment peripheral blood. Sample: PBMCs, taken around atezolizumab (anti-PD-L1) treatment. The receptor set was obtained from a man aged 55 to 70 with urothelial cancer.

The chain has TRBV19 and TRBJ1-1, with a possible D match to TRBD1 (5 bases). Germline V gene sequence: CDR1 LNHDA, CDR2 SQIVND (reference sequence). Trimming removed 5 bases from V and 6 bases from J, with 13 bases in between. The CDR3 consists of 13 residues. CDR3 coding DNA: TGTGCCAGTAGTGCCAGCGGAGGGGCTGAAGCTTTCTTT. It codes for CASSASGGAEAFF. Looking up the rest from reference TRBV19 and TRBJ1-1 gives the full variable domain: DGGITQSPKYLFRKEGQNVTLSCEQNLNHDAMYWYRQDPGQGLRLIYYSQIVNDFQKGDIAEGYSVSREKKESFPLTVTSAQKNPTAFYLCASSASGGAEAFFGQGTRLTVV.

V gene TRBV6-4 combines with J gene TRBJ2-2; TRBD2 might be the D (5 bases). The CDR3 runs to 15 residues. The germline V gene has CDR1 MRHNA and CDR2 SNTAGT. Trimming shortened V by 4 bases and J by 2 bases, and 11 bases separated the two germline ends. CDR3 nucleotide sequence: TGTGCCAGCAGTGTAAGAGGGCCCAACACCGGGGAGCTGTTTTTT. Translated: CASSVRGPNTGELFF.

V and J are TRBV28 and TRBJ1-1, with D uncertain. Germline lookup yields CDR1 MDHEN and CDR2 SYDVKM. The CDR3 is 14 amino acids. With 5 bases removed from V and 3 bases from J, the gap between germline ends came to 13 bases. CDR3 DNA sequence: TGTGCCAGCAGTCGGGGAGGGTTGGACACTGAAGCTTTCTTT. Translating gives CASSRGGLDTEAFF.

CDR3 coding DNA: TGTGCCTGCGGAGGGGGCCCCTACAATGAGCAGTTCTTC. It is translated as CACGGGPYNEQFF. This chain connects TRBV19 to TRBJ2-1; TRBD1 might be the D (7 bases). The CDR3 spans 13 residues. V lost 11 bases to trimming and J lost 2 bases, with 13 bases between them. Germline loops: CDR1 LNHDA, CDR2 SQIVND (reference sequence).

The gene calls are TRBV7-3 and TRBJ2-3; TRBD2 aligns across 8 bases. V dropped 3 bases and J dropped 1; count of bases not matched to a gene: 3. This CDR3 spans 15 amino acids. Germline lookup yields CDR1 SGHTA and CDR2 FQGTGA. CDR3 DNA: TGTGCCAGCAGCTTCAAAGCGGGGGGCACAGATACGCAGTATTTT. Amino acids: CASSFKAGGTDTQYF.

The chain has TRBV7-3 and TRBJ2-1; 7 bases map to TRBD1. CDR3 length: 15 amino acids. Germline trimming cut 4 bases from V and 5 bases from J; bases unmatched to any gene: 8. Germline assignment: CDR1 SGHTA and CDR2 FQGTGA. CDR3 sequence: CASSSQGMGNNEQFF. In DNA form, the CDR3 reads TGTGCCAGCAGCTCACAGGGGATGGGGAACAATGAGCAGTTCTTC.

V gene TRBV7-8 combines with J gene TRBJ2-2; D is unresolved. Germline CDR1 and CDR2: SGHVS and FQNEAQ. The CDR3 runs to 14 residues. V was trimmed by 1 base and J by 5 bases, leaving 8 bases between them. Here the CDR3 DNA reads TGTGCCAGCAGCTTAGAATCCCGGACCGGGGAGCTGTTTTTT. Amino acids: CASSLESRTGELFF.

This chain connects TRBV7-2 to TRBJ1-5; TRBD1 is a possible D gene (5 bases). Germline-derived CDR1 and CDR2 are SGHTA and FQGNSA. The CDR3 has 16 amino acids. Trimming pared 5 bases from V and 9 bases from J, leaving 23 bases between. CDR3 coding DNA: TGTGCCAGCAGCCGGGCCGGAGGGGTGGTGGAAAGGCCCCAGCATTTT. This sequence encodes CASSRAGGVVERPQHF.

The V and J genes are TRBV19 and TRBJ1-6; possible D gene TRBD1, 5 bases. This CDR3 contains 14 residues. Trimming pared 6 bases from V and 7 bases from J, leaving 13 bases between. Germline assignment: CDR1 LNHDA and CDR2 SQIVND (reference sequence). The CDR3 here is CASRQDRQNSPLHF. The CDR3 DNA sequence: TGTGCCAGTAGACAGGACCGCCAGAATTCACCCCTCCACTTT.

J is TRBJ2-5 and V is TRBV5-1; 7 nucleotides line up with TRBD1. The CDR3 has 15 residues. Germline CDR1 is SGHRS and CDR2 is YFSETQ. Germline trimming cut 4 bases from V and 3 bases from J; bases unmatched to any gene: 9. The chain's CDR3 is CASSITGTAEETQYF. Written as DNA, the CDR3 is TGCGCCAGCAGCATTACCGGGACAGCTGAAGAGACCCAGTACTTC.

The chain uses TRBV6-5 and TRBJ2-7, with D tentatively TRBD1 (6 bases). Germline assignment: CDR1 MNHEY and CDR2 SVGAGI. The CDR3 spans 13 residues. The V end lost 6 bases, the J end lost 6 bases, and 15 bases lay between the germline ends. The CDR3, as DNA: TGTGCCAGCAGCCTCGACAGGCTGGGCGAGCAGTACTTC. Translation: CASSLDRLGEQYF.

V and J are TRBV4-2 and TRBJ2-1; D gene uncertain. CDR3 length: 13 amino acids. Looked up from germline, CDR1 is LGHNA and CDR2 is YNFKEQ. Trimming removed 0 bases from V and 6 bases from J, with 6 bases in between. The CDR3 DNA reads TGTGCCAGCAGCCAAGATATTCCCAATGAGCAGTTCTTC. This translates into CASSQDIPNEQFF.

This clone was seen only once. The genes are TRBV29-1 and TRBJ2-5; 11 bases fit TRBD1. The V gene's germline CDR1 is SQVTM and CDR2 ANQGSEA. J lost 1 base, V lost 6 bases, and 7 bases had no gene match. The CDR3 totals 15 residues. In DNA, the CDR3 is TGCAGCGTGCTTGGGACAGGGGGTCGCCAAGAGACCCAGTACTTC. This gives the protein CSVLGTGGRQETQYF.

This clone was seen once. V is TRBV30 and J is TRBJ1-3; no firm D call. Germline V CDR1 and CDR2: GTSNPN, SVGIG (reference sequence). The CDR3 extends over 14 amino acids. Trimming took 0 bases from V and 1 from J, leaving 7 bases between them. The CDR3 loop reads CAWSVQVSGNTIYF. Written as DNA, the CDR3 is TGTGCCTGGAGTGTACAAGTTTCTGGAAACACCATATATTTT.

The chain is built from TRBV7-8 and TRBJ1-5; 9 positions match TRBD1. Trimming cost V 5 bases and J 5 bases; bases outside gene matches: 4. Per germline, CDR1 SGHVS and CDR2 FQNEAQ. This CDR3 has 14 residues. CDR3 protein: CASSRDRADQPQHF. As DNA, the CDR3 is TGTGCCAGCAGCCGGGACAGGGCAGATCAGCCCCAGCATTTT.

J is TRBJ1-2 and V is TRBV7-2, with 7 bases matching TRBD1. V trimming: 1 base; J trimming: 2 bases; junction bases outside the gene matches: 1. The CDR3 has 14 amino acids. The germline V gene encodes CDR1 SGHTA and CDR2 FQGNSA. DNA for the CDR3: TGTGCCAGCAGCTTAGGAGGGGGCAACTATGGCTACACCTTC. Protein product: CASSLGGGNYGYTF.

As concerns this clone: Relative to the germline gene, one junction end is altered; a read error may explain this. V and J are TRBV6-4 and TRBJ2-7; tentatively, D is TRBD2 (5 bases). The CDR3 sequence is 12 residues long. The V gene's germline CDR1 is MRHNA and CDR2 SNTAGT. The CDR3 nucleotides are TGTGCCAGCAGTGACTTCGGACTGGTTTTGGACTTC. Amino acid sequence: CASSDFGLVLDF.

The chain recombines TRBV10-3 with TRBJ2-3, with TRBD2 matching over 11 bases. Germline lookup yields CDR1 ENHRY and CDR2 SYGVKD. The CDR3 has 13 amino acids. The ends lost 9 bases at V and 4 bases at J; junction bases unmatched: 3. The CDR3 reads CAILAGVSDTQYF. The DNA of the CDR3 is TGTGCCATACTAGCGGGAGTGTCAGATACGCAGTATTTT.

CDR3 nucleotides: TGTGCCAGCAGCTTACCAGCGGGAGAGACCCAGTACTTC. Translated, it gives CASSLPAGETQYF. The V and J genes are TRBV7-9 and TRBJ2-5; a weak D match, TRBD2 (6 bases). The CDR3 spans 13 residues. V was pared by 2 bases and J by 4 bases, with 8 bases between. Per germline, CDR1 SEHNR and CDR2 FQNEAQ (reference sequence).

The chain couples TRBV19 to TRBJ1-2; D is undetermined. Trimming took off 7 bases at V and 7 bases at J, with 16 bases between the two ends. Germline V gene lookup returns CDR1 LNHDA and CDR2 SQIVND (reference sequence). The length of the CDR3 is 13 residues. The CDR3 is CASNKFGVPGYTF. The CDR3 region has the DNA TGTGCCAGTAATAAGTTCGGGGTTCCTGGCTACACCTTC.